The next 10 T cell receptor beta chains were all read from a single sample in a study of cytomegalovirus exposure and HLA in healthy donors. The data were produced by immunoSEQ multiplex PCR, yet TCRdb's version contains in-frame clones alone and is incomplete. The sample lists 150,000 to 180,000 clones, around 88% occurring once. The sample consisted of PBMCs. The receptors were gathered from a man aged 18 to 30 in good health and CMV-seropositive.

The V and J genes are TRBV5-1 and TRBJ2-2; D perhaps matches TRBD2 (5 bases). Germline V CDR1 and CDR2: SGHRS, YFSETQ. CDR3 length: 16 amino acids. The V and J ends lost 0 bases and 0 bases respectively, with 9 bases between them. Written as DNA, the CDR3 is TGCGCCAGCAGCTTGGTGCCGGGATCGAACACCGGGGAGCTGTTTTTT. This codes for CASSLVPGSNTGELFF. Filled out from reference TRBV5-1 and TRBJ2-2, the complete variable domain reads KAGVTQTPRYLIKTRGQQVTLSCSPISGHRSVSWYQQTPGQGLQFLFEYFSETQRNKGNFPGRFSGRQFSNSRSEMNVSTLELGDSALYLCASSLVPGSNTGELFFGEGSRLTVL.

The chain recombines TRBV15 with TRBJ1-2; the D gene is possibly TRBD1 (5 bases). Germline CDR1 reads LNHNV; CDR2 reads YYDKDF (reference sequence). CDR3 length: 15 residues. V was shortened by 3 bases and J by 4 bases, with 15 bases between the two germline ends. The CDR3 DNA follows: TGTGCCACCAGCAGCTACAGCGTGGGGGGCTATGGCTACACCTTC. Protein product: CATSSYSVGGYGYTF.

The genes are TRBV6-6 and TRBJ2-5; D might be TRBD2 (5 bases). The CDR3 totals 16 residues. The V end was cut by 10 bases, the J end by 5 bases, with 26 bases between. CDR1 and CDR2 from the germline V gene are MNHNY and SVGAGI (reference sequence). CDR3 in DNA: TGTGCCATCACCGAACGAGGGCAGCTCGCGAGGGAGACCCAGTACTTC. Amino acids: CAITERGQLARETQYF.

This chain joins TRBV10-1 and TRBJ2-7; 10 bases align to TRBD2. CDR1 and CDR2 from the germline V gene are WNHNN and SYGVQD (reference sequence). Trimming removed 9 bases from V and 5 bases from J; junction bases left unmatched: 7. The CDR3 covers 13 residues. CDR3: CARILAGKNEQYF. The CDR3 DNA follows: TGCGCCAGGATACTAGCGGGGAAAAACGAGCAGTACTTC.

The gene calls are TRBV14 and TRBJ2-7; D call uncertain. From germline, CDR1 is SGHDN and CDR2 FVKESK. V was clipped by 4 bases and J by 3 bases, with 4 bases between them. The CDR3 has 11 residues. The CDR3 protein is CASSLSYEQYF. DNA of the CDR3: TGTGCCAGCAGCCTGAGCTACGAGCAGTACTTC.

This chain uses TRBV13 with TRBJ2-1; TRBD1 agrees at 7 bases. Germline CDR1 is PRHDT and CDR2 is FYEKMQ (reference sequence). The J segment lost 3 bases and the V segment lost 7 bases, leaving 6 bases of the junction unmatched. This CDR3 is built from 14 residues. CDR3 bases: TGTGCCAGCACCCCGGGGACAGTCTACAATGAGCAGTTCTTC. This gives the protein CASTPGTVYNEQFF. Full variable domain (missing parts from reference TRBV13 and TRBJ2-1): AAGVIQSPRHLIKEKRETATLKCYPIPRHDTVYWYQQGPGQDPQFLISFYEKMQSDKGSIPDRFSAQQFSDYHSELNMSSLELGDSALYFCASTPGTVYNEQFFGPGTRLTVL.

This chain links TRBV4-2 with TRBJ2-7; 8 nucleotides agree with TRBD2. Germline V CDR1 and CDR2: LGHNA, YNFKEQ. After removal of 1 base from V and 0 bases from J, the junction contained 8 bases not matched to a gene. The CDR3 sequence is 17 residues long. This CDR3 reads CASSQVGRGDFSYEQYF. CDR3 DNA: TGTGCCAGCAGCCAAGTTGGGCGGGGGGATTTCTCCTACGAGCAGTACTTC.

Here the CDR3 reads CASSRDRGSHYEQYF. Here the CDR3 DNA reads TGTGCCAGCAGCCGGGACAGGGGATCCCACTACGAGCAGTACTTC. This chain uses TRBV6-5 with TRBJ2-7; TRBD1 matches at 10 bases. V gave up 6 bases and J gave up 3 bases; unmatched junction bases: 8. Germline V gives CDR1 MNHEY, CDR2 SVGAGI. This CDR3 has 15 residues.

Only one count was recorded for this clone. The chain combines TRBV4-1 with TRBJ2-7, with 12 bases fitting TRBD2. The junction had 4 bases not matched to a gene; V was cut back by 1 base and J by 3 bases. Germline V gene sequence: CDR1 MGHRA, CDR2 YSYEKL. The CDR3 contains 16 residues. The CDR3 region is CASSQGLAGVVYEQYF. CDR3 in DNA: TGCGCCAGCAGCCAAGGACTAGCGGGAGTTGTCTACGAGCAGTACTTC.

The gene calls are TRBV5-8 and TRBJ1-2, with D maybe TRBD1 (6 bases). V was pared by 4 bases and J by 5 bases, with 12 bases between. CDR1 SGHTS and CDR2 YDEGEE come from the germline V gene. There are 13 residues in the CDR3. CDR3 protein: CASSAGALYGYTF. The CDR3, as DNA: TGTGCCAGCAGCGCAGGGGCCCTGTATGGCTACACCTTC.